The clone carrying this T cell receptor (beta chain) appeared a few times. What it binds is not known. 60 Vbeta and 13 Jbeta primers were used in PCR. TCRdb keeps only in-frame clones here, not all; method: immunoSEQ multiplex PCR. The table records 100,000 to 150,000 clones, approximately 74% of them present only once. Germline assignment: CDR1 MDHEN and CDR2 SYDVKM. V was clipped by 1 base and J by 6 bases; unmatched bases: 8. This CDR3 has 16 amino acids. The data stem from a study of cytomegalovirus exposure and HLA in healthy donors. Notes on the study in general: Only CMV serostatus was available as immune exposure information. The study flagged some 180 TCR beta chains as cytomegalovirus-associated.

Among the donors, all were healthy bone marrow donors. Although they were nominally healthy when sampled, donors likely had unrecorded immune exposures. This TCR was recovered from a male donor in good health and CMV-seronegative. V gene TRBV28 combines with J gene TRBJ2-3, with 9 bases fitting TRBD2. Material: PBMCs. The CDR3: CASSLSGGLAGDTQYF. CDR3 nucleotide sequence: TGTGCCAGCAGTTTATCGGGGGGACTAGCAGGCGATACGCAGTATTTT.